In this sample, the clone carrying this T cell receptor (beta chain) turned up a few times. Its target is unknown. Germline CDR1 reads MGHRA; CDR2 reads YSYEKL. The CDR3 sequence is 16 residues long. V shed 8 bases and J 4 bases; nucleotides not matched to a gene: 16. Primed by a sample-barcoded 5' primer and a J-beta primer mix, a second PCR proceeded for about 7 to 12 cycles. Each cDNA molecule carried a tag from a template-switch adaptor that contained 12 random nucleotides. Each CDR3 protein gets one entry after TCRdb re-called the 5' RACE reads with MiXCR. The sample lists 1,800,000 or so distinct CDR3 sequences; about 39% were seen once. Whenever a sample was processed, at least 6 million PBMCs were isolated. The data belong to a study of blood T cells in healthy people across ages. General study findings and limits: The recorded TCR beta diversity per million T cells decreased in a roughly linear manner with age. There were more naive CD4+ cells and higher diversity in long-lived donors than in aged donors.

The sequenced sample consisted of blood. The receptor was derived from a human donor in good health. This chain joins TRBV4-1 and TRBJ1-1; TRBD1 matches at 7 bases. In nucleotides, the CDR3 is TGCGCCAGCGCATCACCTCCTAACAGGGGACTCACTGAAGCTTTCTTT. This gives the protein CASASPPNRGLTEAFF.